This passage covers 31 T cell receptor beta chains from one sample sequenced in a study of CD8+ T cells in alopecia areata. Treatment specified: oral pan-JAK inhibitor, 5-10 mg twice daily. Following RNA extraction, reverse transcription yielded cDNA that acted as the sequencing template. The method was immunoSEQ multiplex PCR; TCRdb's version includes in-frame clones alone and lacks a portion of them. In the table there are about 200,000 clones, 35% to 40% of which are singletons. The source was CD4+ T cells sorted from blood, collected at week 34, from a patient treated with tofacitinib. The receptors come from a human donor with alopecia areata.

This chain connects TRBV30 to TRBJ2-7; D not resolved. V was clipped by 2 bases and J by 1 base, with 12 bases between them. The CDR3 length is 14 residues. Germline V CDR1 and CDR2: GTSNPN, SVGIG (reference sequence). The CDR3 coding sequence is TGTGCCTGGAGTTCCTGGTCCTTTTCCTACGAGCAGTACTTC. This gives the protein CAWSSWSFSYEQYF.

This clone was counted between two and nine times. The rearrangement links TRBV10-3 to TRBJ1-1; unclear D gene. The CDR3 length is 12 residues. Germline CDR1 is ENHRY and CDR2 is SYGVKD. V shed 6 bases and J shed 1 base, with 6 bases lying between them. CDR3 coding DNA: TGTGCCATCAGAGAACAGAACACTGAAGCTTTCTTT. It encodes CAIREQNTEAFF.

This clone was found a few times. The chain recombines TRBV7-2 with TRBJ2-5; 9 bases agree with TRBD2. CDR3 length equals 15 residues. Germline CDR1 reads SGHTA; CDR2 reads FQGNSA. Unmatched junction bases numbered 13, after V lost 9 bases and J lost 5 bases. In nucleotides, the CDR3 is TGTGCCAGTCTTCGGGCTAGCGGGACCGCCGAGACCCAGTACTTC. Translating gives CASLRASGTAETQYF.

The chain recombines TRBV4-1 with TRBJ1-1; tentatively, D is TRBD1 (5 bases). V was shortened by 2 bases and J by 1 base, with 17 bases between the two germline ends. Looked up from germline, CDR1 is MGHRA and CDR2 is YSYEKL. The CDR3 runs 17 residues. As DNA, the CDR3 is TGCGCCAGCAGCCAACCTCTACGTCAGGGCGGGAACACTGAAGCTTTCTTT. It translates to CASSQPLRQGGNTEAFF.

The rearrangement joins TRBV7-8 to TRBJ2-1; the D is unclear. The V end was cut by 5 bases, the J end by 6 bases, with 14 bases between. This CDR3 comprises 14 residues. CDR1 and CDR2 (germline): SGHVS, FQNEAQ. CDR3 sequence: CASSPPATSNEQFF. The CDR3 bases are TGTGCCAGCAGCCCTCCGGCTACGAGCAATGAGCAGTTCTTC.

This clone has only a few counts. V is TRBV6-5 and J is TRBJ2-2; unclear D gene. Trimming removed 8 bases at V and 0 bases at J, with 13 bases between. There are 15 residues in the CDR3. The germline V gene encodes CDR1 MNHEY and CDR2 SVGAGI. In nucleotides, the CDR3 is TGTGCCAGCTTCGTCGGGCAGTCGAACACCGGGGAGCTGTTTTTT. It translates to CASFVGQSNTGELFF.

This clone is a singleton in its sample. This chain links TRBV6-5 with TRBJ2-5; 7 bases map to TRBD1. The CDR3 contains 13 residues. The germline gives CDR1 MNHEY, CDR2 SVGAGI. With 6 bases clipped from V and 2 bases from J, the junction kept 3 bases outside the gene matches. The CDR3 sequence: CASRGTAQETQYF. The CDR3 bases are TGTGCCAGCAGGGGGACAGCTCAAGAGACCCAGTACTTC.

This chain joins TRBV5-1 and TRBJ2-1; D tentatively reads TRBD1 or TRBD2 (5 bases each). V shed 7 bases and J shed 3 bases, with 5 bases lying between them. This CDR3 is built from 11 residues. Germline lookup yields CDR1 SGHRS and CDR2 YFSETQ. CDR3 residues: CASGGYNEQFF. For the CDR3, the DNA is TGCGCCAGCGGGGGCTACAATGAGCAGTTCTTC.

This clone showed up just a few times. V is TRBV9 and J is TRBJ1-3; maybe TRBD1 (6 bases). This CDR3 has 13 amino acids. CDR1 SGDLS and CDR2 YYNGEE come from the germline V gene. With 7 bases removed from V and 2 bases from J, the gap between germline ends came to 10 bases. The CDR3 protein is CASRGGTGNTIYF. The CDR3 nucleotides are TGTGCCAGCCGGGGGGGCACTGGAAACACCATATATTTT.

A remark on this clone: Other DNA sequences in the sample encode the same CDR3. The chain links TRBV5-1 to TRBJ2-3; D perhaps matches TRBD2 (6 bases). The CDR3 sequence is 14 residues long. Germline V gives CDR1 SGHRS, CDR2 YFSETQ. The V and J ends lost 2 bases and 0 bases respectively, with 7 bases between them. The CDR3 sequence: CASSLGTSTDTQYF. The CDR3 DNA is TGCGCCAGCAGCTTAGGGACTAGCACAGATACGCAGTATTTT.

This sequence joins TRBV5-5 and TRBJ2-2; tentatively, D is TRBD2 (5 bases). V was trimmed by 2 bases and J by 3 bases, leaving 11 bases between them. This CDR3 comprises 15 residues. Germline lookup yields CDR1 SGHKS and CDR2 YYEKEE (reference sequence). The CDR3 region is CASSFGRTDTGELFF. In nucleotides, the CDR3 is TGTGCCAGCAGCTTTGGGAGAACGGACACCGGGGAGCTGTTTTTT.

CDR3: CASSTGPGGTDTQYF. Written as DNA, the CDR3 is TGTGCCAGCAGTACGGGACCCGGGGGGACAGATACGCAGTATTTT. The rearrangement links TRBV6-5 to TRBJ2-3; 7 nucleotides agree with TRBD2. CDR1 is MNHEY and CDR2 is SVGAGI in the germline V gene. The trim removed 5 bases at V and 3 bases at J, leaving 8 bases unmatched. CDR3 length: 15 amino acids.

Of note for this clone: Other nucleotide sequences from this sample produce the same CDR3. The chain links TRBV5-6 to TRBJ1-2; 7 nucleotides agree with TRBD1. Germline trimming cut 1 base from V and 6 bases from J; bases unmatched to any gene: 3. The CDR3 runs to 13 residues. Germline loops: CDR1 SGHDT, CDR2 YYEEEE. Here the CDR3 DNA reads TGTGCCAGCAGCTTGAGACAGGGTGATGGCTACACCTTC. It is translated as CASSLRQGDGYTF. Supplemented by reference TRBV5-6 and TRBJ1-2, the full variable domain reads DAGVTQSPTHLIKTRGQQVTLRCSPKSGHDTVSWYQQALGQGPQFIFQYYEEEERQRGNFPDRFSGHQFPNYSSELNVNALLLGDSALYLCASSLRQGDGYTFGSGTRLTVV.

This clone has a handful of counts. This chain links TRBV10-3 with TRBJ2-4; D gene uncertain. V was trimmed by 3 bases and J by 3 bases, leaving 6 bases between them. The CDR3 contains 13 residues. Germline CDR1 is ENHRY and CDR2 is SYGVKD. CDR3 sequence reads: CAISDGNKNIQYF. As DNA, the CDR3 is TGTGCCATCAGTGATGGTAACAAAAACATTCAGTACTTC.

There are a few counts of this clone. The chain couples TRBV27 to TRBJ1-5; D gene uncertain. The CDR3 is made up of 15 amino acids. Germline V gene lookup returns CDR1 MNHEY and CDR2 SMNVEV (reference sequence). The V gene lost 0 bases and the J gene lost 6 bases, with 12 bases spanning the gap. The CDR3 nucleotides are TGTGCCAGCAGTTTATCGACCCGGATGGGTCAGCCCCAGCATTTT. Translating it yields CASSLSTRMGQPQHF.

The chain is built from TRBV6-5 and TRBJ1-2; D not resolved. The CDR3 length is 13 residues. The V gene's germline CDR1 is MNHEY and CDR2 SVGAGI. V was cut by 6 bases and J by 7 bases, with 15 bases left in between. CDR3 DNA: TGTGCCAGCAGGGCCCAAGTTTCTTCTGGCTACACCTTC. It codes for CASRAQVSSGYTF.

This clone was picked up a small number of times. The chain joins TRBV29-1 to TRBJ2-3; TRBD1 aligns across 7 bases. The V segment lost 7 bases and the J segment 1 base; nucleotides outside the gene matches: 11. CDR1 and CDR2 (germline): SQVTM, ANQGSEA. This CDR3 has 15 amino acids. CDR3 in amino acids: CSAIPGGPRTDTQYF. The CDR3 region has the DNA TGCAGCGCTATCCCAGGGGGACCACGCACAGATACGCAGTATTTT.

This clone appeared a few times. This chain links TRBV5-4 with TRBJ2-1; the D gene is possibly TRBD2 (6 bases). CDR1 and CDR2 from the germline V gene are SGHNT and YYREEE (reference sequence). The CDR3 length is 14 residues. V was cut by 0 bases and J by 7 bases, with 11 bases left in between. The DNA for the CDR3 is TGTGCCAGCAGCTTGGATACGGGAGTAAATGAGCAGTTCTTC. It translates to CASSLDTGVNEQFF.

This clone was observed a few times. This CDR3 reads CASSITTGGYNEQFF. CDR3 nucleotides: TGTGCCAGTAGTATCACGACAGGGGGGTACAATGAGCAGTTCTTC. The chain employs TRBV19 and TRBJ2-1, with 9 bases identical to TRBD1. The germline gives CDR1 LNHDA, CDR2 SQIVND (reference sequence). The CDR3 covers 15 residues. Trimming removed 3 bases from V and 4 bases from J; junction bases left unmatched: 4.

This clone was counted only a few times. The V gene is TRBV4-2, the J gene TRBJ2-5, with TRBD1 matching 8 bases. The V segment lost 1 base and the J segment 4 bases; nucleotides outside the gene matches: 2. Germline values: CDR1 LGHNA, CDR2 YNFKEQ. The CDR3 has 14 amino acids. The DNA for the CDR3 is TGTGCCAGCAGCCAAGGGGGGACAGGAGAGACCCAGTACTTC. Translation: CASSQGGTGETQYF.

This clone occurred a few times. This chain joins TRBV7-3 and TRBJ2-3, with 10 nucleotides matching TRBD2. The V gene end was trimmed by 5 bases and the J gene end by 5 bases; junction bases not matched to a gene: 7. The length of the CDR3 is 15 residues. From germline, CDR1 is SGHTA and CDR2 FQGTGA. The CDR3 nucleotides are TGTGCCAGCAGCCCGGGACTAGCGTTCTTAGATACGCAGTATTTT. Protein: CASSPGLAFLDTQYF. Variable domain in full (rest from reference TRBV7-3 and TRBJ2-3): GAGVSQTPSNKVTEKGKYVELRCDPISGHTALYWYRQSLGQGPEFLIYFQGTGAADDSGLPNDRFFAVRPEGSVSTLKIQRTERGDSAVYLCASSPGLAFLDTQYFGPGTRLTVL.

The rearrangement joins TRBV6-1 to TRBJ2-7, with D perhaps TRBD2 (6 bases). The CDR3 extends over 20 amino acids. The germline gives CDR1 MNHNS, CDR2 SASEGT. V was trimmed by 4 bases and J by 3 bases, leaving 31 bases between them. The CDR3 spells CASSGGEVSYAKRRSYEQYF. DNA of the CDR3: TGTGCCAGCAGTGGAGGGGAGGTATCGTACGCTAAGAGAAGAAGCTACGAGCAGTACTTC.

This clone appeared many times. The chain has TRBV5-6 and TRBJ1-2, with no clear D. Per germline, CDR1 SGHDT and CDR2 YYEEEE. Trimming cost V 4 bases and J 13 bases, with 14 bases left between them. The CDR3 spans 11 residues. The CDR3: CASSPQTPGTF. The CDR3 DNA reads TGTGCCAGCAGCCCCCAGACCCCCGGCACCTTC.

This clone was counted a few times. V usage is TRBV2 and J usage is TRBJ1-4; 8 bases fit TRBD1. The CDR3 consists of 15 residues. CDR1 and CDR2 from the germline V gene are SNHLY and FYNNEI. V gave up 6 bases and J gave up 10 bases; unmatched junction bases: 13. CDR3 region: CASSPSEQGGGKLFF. The CDR3 bases are TGTGCCAGCAGCCCCAGCGAACAGGGGGGAGGAAAACTGTTTTTT.

The chain combines TRBV30 with TRBJ1-2; TRBD1 matches at 11 bases. With V trimmed by 1 base and J by 4 bases, 2 bases remained unmatched. This CDR3 comprises 14 residues. Per the germline V gene, CDR1 is GTSNPN and CDR2 is SVGIG (reference sequence). The CDR3 DNA is TGTGCCTGGAGTGCCGGGACAGGGGGCTATGGCTACACCTTC. Translating gives CAWSAGTGGYGYTF.

This chain connects TRBV19 to TRBJ2-6; D remains ambiguous. CDR1 is LNHDA, CDR2 SQIVND, per germline (reference sequence). The CDR3 sequence is 15 residues long. V was pared by 10 bases and J by 0 bases, with 13 bases between. The CDR3 loop reads CATTGLSSGANVLTF. As DNA, the CDR3 is TGTGCCACCACCGGGTTAAGCTCTGGGGCCAACGTCCTGACTTTC.

The genes are TRBV30 and TRBJ1-1, with D hard to call. The CDR3 length is 13 residues. V was pared by 0 bases and J by 1 base, with 6 bases between. The V gene's germline CDR1 is GTSNPN and CDR2 SVGIG (reference sequence). In nucleotides, the CDR3 is TGTGCCTGGAGTGTACATGAGAACACTGAAGCTTTCTTT. It codes for CAWSVHENTEAFF.

The chain couples TRBV2 to TRBJ1-4; D may be TRBD1 (5 bases). CDR1 SNHLY and CDR2 FYNNEI come from the germline V gene. The CDR3 contains 14 residues. Trimming removed 5 bases at V and 4 bases at J, with 11 bases between. CDR3 region: CASSSTALNEKLFF. The CDR3 DNA is TGTGCCAGCAGTTCGACAGCCCTTAATGAAAAACTGTTTTTT. The entire variable domain, with the rest obtained from reference TRBV2 and TRBJ1-4, is as follows: EPEVTQTPSHQVTQMGQEVILRCVPISNHLYFYWYRQILGQKVEFLVSFYNNEISEKSEIFDDQFSVERPDGSNFTLKIRSTKLEDSAMYFCASSSTALNEKLFFGSGTQLSVL.

This clone has only a few counts. This chain connects TRBV7-9 to TRBJ2-1; D possibly corresponds to TRBD1 (5 bases). CDR3 length: 11 residues. The germline V gene encodes CDR1 SEHNR and CDR2 FQNEAQ (reference sequence). Trimming stripped 1 base from V and 15 bases from J, with 10 bases between. In DNA form, the CDR3 reads TGTGCCAGCAGCTTAGGCAGGGATTTGTTCTTC. It codes for CASSLGRDLFF.

This clone was picked up one time. The chain carries TRBV18 and TRBJ2-5; D is unclear. The CDR3 is 13 amino acids. Germline V gives CDR1 KGHSH, CDR2 LQKENI. The V end was cut by 3 bases, the J end by 5 bases, with 10 bases between. The CDR3 bases are TGTGCCAGCTCACCGGGAATCGTGGAGACCCAGTACTTC. It translates to CASSPGIVETQYF. Using reference TRBV18 and TRBJ2-5 for the parts outside the CDR3, the full variable domain is NAGVMQNPRHLVRRRGQEARLRCSPMKGHSHVYWYRQLPEEGLKFMVYLQKENIIDESGMPKERFSAEFPKEGPSILRIQQVVRGDSAAYFCASSPGIVETQYFGPGTRLLVL.

This clone has more than one count but fewer than ten. The CDR3 is CASRTRKGPGTEAFF. The CDR3 DNA reads TGTGCCAGCAGAACTAGGAAGGGCCCCGGGACTGAAGCTTTCTTT. The V gene is TRBV27, the J gene TRBJ1-1; D is ambiguous. V lost 6 bases and J 5 bases, leaving 19 bases between the germline ends. The CDR3 spans 15 residues. Germline V gives CDR1 MNHEY, CDR2 SMNVEV (reference sequence).